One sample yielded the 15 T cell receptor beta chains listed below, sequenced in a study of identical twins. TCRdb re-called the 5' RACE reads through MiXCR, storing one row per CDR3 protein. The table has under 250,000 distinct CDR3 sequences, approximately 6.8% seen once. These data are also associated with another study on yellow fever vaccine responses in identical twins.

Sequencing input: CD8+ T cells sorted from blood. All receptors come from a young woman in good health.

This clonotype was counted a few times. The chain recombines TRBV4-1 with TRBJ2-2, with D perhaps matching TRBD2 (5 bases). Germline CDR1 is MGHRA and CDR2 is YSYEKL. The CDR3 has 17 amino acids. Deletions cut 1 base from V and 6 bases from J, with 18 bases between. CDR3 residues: CASSQVNGRVAAGELFF. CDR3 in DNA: TGCGCCAGCAGCCAAGTAAACGGGCGGGTGGCGGCCGGGGAGCTGTTTTTT.

This CDR3 is CSASSWTGGGGYTF. The CDR3 coding sequence is TGCAGTGCTAGTTCTTGGACAGGAGGGGGTGGCTACACCTTC. The chain is built from TRBV20-1 and TRBJ1-2; 7 bases line up with TRBD1. Trimming removed 3 bases from V and 7 bases from J; junction bases left unmatched: 11. The CDR3 is 14 residues long. Germline V gene data show CDR1 as DFQATT and CDR2 as SNEGSKA (reference sequence).

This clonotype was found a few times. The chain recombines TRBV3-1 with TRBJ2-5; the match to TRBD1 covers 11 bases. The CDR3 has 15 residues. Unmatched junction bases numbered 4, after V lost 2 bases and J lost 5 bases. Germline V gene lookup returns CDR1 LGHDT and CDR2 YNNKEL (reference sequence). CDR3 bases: TGTGCCAGCAGCCAACTGCGGGACAGGGGGGAGACCCAGTACTTC. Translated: CASSQLRDRGETQYF.

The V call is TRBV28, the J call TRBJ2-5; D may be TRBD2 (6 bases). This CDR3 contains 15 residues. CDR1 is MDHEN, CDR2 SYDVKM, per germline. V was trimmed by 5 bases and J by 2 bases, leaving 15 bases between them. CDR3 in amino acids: CASSPGDRRQETQYF. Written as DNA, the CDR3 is TGTGCCAGCAGTCCGGGGGACCGCAGGCAAGAGACCCAGTACTTC.

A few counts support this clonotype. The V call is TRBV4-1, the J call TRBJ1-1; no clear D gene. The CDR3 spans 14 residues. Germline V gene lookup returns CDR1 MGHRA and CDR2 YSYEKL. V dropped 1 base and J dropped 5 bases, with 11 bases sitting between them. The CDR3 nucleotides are TGCGCCAGCAGCCAAGTGTTGGGTTTTACTGAAGCTTTCTTT. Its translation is CASSQVLGFTEAFF.

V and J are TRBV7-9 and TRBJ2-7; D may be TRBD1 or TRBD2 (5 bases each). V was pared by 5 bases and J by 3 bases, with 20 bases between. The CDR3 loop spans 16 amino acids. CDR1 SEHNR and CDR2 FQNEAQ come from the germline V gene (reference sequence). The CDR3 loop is CASSPEWGSFLYEQYF. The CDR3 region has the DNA TGTGCCAGCAGCCCAGAGTGGGGGAGTTTCCTCTACGAGCAGTACTTC.

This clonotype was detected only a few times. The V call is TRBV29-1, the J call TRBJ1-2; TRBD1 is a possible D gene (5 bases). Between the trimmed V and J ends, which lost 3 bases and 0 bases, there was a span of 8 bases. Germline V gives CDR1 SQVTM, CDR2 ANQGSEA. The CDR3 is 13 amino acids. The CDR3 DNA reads TGCAGCGTTGACGGGGGATCTAACTATGGCTACACCTTC. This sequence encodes CSVDGGSNYGYTF.

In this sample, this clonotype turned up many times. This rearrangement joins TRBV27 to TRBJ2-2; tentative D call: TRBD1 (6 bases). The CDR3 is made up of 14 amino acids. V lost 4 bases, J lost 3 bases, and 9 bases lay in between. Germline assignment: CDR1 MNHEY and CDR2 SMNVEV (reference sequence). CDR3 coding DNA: TGTGCCAGCAGTTCCACAGGGTACACCGGGGAGCTGTTTTTT. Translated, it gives CASSSTGYTGELFF.

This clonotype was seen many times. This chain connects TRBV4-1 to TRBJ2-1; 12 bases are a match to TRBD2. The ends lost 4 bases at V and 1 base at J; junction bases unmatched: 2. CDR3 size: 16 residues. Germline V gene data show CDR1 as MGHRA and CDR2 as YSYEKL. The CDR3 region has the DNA TGCGCCAGCAGCCGACTAGCGGGGGTATCCTACAATGAGCAGTTCTTC. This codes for CASSRLAGVSYNEQFF.

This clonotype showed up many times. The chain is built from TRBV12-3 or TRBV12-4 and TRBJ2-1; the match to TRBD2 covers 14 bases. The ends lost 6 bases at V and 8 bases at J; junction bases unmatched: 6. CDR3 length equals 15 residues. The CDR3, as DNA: TGTGCCAGCAGGGACGGACTAGCGGGGGGACATGAGCAGTTCTTC. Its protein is CASRDGLAGGHEQFF.

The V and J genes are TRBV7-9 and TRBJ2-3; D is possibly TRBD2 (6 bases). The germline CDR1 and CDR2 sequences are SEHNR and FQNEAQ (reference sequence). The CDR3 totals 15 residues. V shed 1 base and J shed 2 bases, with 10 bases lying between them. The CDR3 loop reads CASSLDGGITDTQYF. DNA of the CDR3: TGTGCCAGCAGCTTAGATGGCGGGATCACAGATACGCAGTATTTT.

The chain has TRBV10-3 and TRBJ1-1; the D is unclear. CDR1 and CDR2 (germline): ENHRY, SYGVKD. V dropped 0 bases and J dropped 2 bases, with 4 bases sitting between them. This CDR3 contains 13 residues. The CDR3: CAISESPNTEAFF. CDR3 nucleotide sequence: TGTGCCATCAGTGAGTCACCAAACACTGAAGCTTTCTTT.

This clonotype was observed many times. The CDR3 spells CASSLWGSYNEQFF. The CDR3 coding sequence is TGTGCCAGCAGCTTGTGGGGTTCCTACAATGAGCAGTTCTTC. The chain combines TRBV5-6 with TRBJ2-1, with D hard to call. Trimming left V 1 base short and J 1 base short, with 6 bases between. Germline V gene data show CDR1 as SGHDT and CDR2 as YYEEEE. The CDR3 contains 14 residues.

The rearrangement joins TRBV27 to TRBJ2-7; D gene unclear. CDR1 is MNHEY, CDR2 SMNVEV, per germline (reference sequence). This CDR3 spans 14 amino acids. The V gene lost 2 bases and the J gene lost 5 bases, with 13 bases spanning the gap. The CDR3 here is CASSLRQFYHEQYF. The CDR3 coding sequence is TGTGCCAGCAGTTTACGACAATTCTACCACGAGCAGTACTTC.

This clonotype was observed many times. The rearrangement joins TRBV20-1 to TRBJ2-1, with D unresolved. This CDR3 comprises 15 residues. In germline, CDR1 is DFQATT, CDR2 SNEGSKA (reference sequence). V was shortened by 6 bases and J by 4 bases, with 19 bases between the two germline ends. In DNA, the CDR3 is TGCAGTGCCCACCATTCTCTAGTGCATTACAATGAGCAGTTCTTC. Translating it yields CSAHHSLVHYNEQFF.